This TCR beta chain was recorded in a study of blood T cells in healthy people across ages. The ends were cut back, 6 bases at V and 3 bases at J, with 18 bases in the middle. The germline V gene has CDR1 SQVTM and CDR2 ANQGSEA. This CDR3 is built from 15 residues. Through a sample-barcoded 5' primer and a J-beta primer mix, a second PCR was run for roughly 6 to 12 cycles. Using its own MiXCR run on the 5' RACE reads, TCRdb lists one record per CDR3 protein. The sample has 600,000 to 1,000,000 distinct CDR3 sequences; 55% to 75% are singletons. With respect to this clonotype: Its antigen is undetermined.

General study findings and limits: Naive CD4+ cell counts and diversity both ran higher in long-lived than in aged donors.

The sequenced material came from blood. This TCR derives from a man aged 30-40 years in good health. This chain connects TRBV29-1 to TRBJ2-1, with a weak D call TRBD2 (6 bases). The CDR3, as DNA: TGCAGCGTACCTAGTCCCGGGACTTTCTACAATGAGCAGTTCTTC. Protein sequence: CSVPSPGTFYNEQFF.